One sample yielded the 22 T cell receptor beta chains listed below, sequenced in a study of blood T cell repertoires in COVID-19. The table came from immunoSEQ multiplex PCR; TCRdb's copy has only in-frame clones and leaves some out. Seen here are about 220,000 clones, about 85% observed once, and the top ten hold just over 2.5%. Sequenced: PBMCs or T cells enriched from blood (not recorded which). Receptor source: a woman in her twenties or thirties who had recovered from COVID-19.

This clone was observed a single time. The gene calls are TRBV5-6 and TRBJ2-1; TRBD1 matches at 9 bases. Germline V lookup: CDR1 SGHDT, CDR2 YYEEEE. This CDR3 is built from 13 residues. With V trimmed by 4 bases and J by 6 bases, 2 bases remained unmatched. In DNA, the CDR3 is TGTGCCAGCAGCCAGGACAGGGGCAATGAGCAGTTCTTC. It encodes CASSQDRGNEQFF.

This rearrangement joins TRBV19 to TRBJ1-5, with D uncertain. Germline values: CDR1 LNHDA, CDR2 SQIVND (reference sequence). The V end lost 5 bases, the J end lost 0 bases, and 8 bases lay between the germline ends. CDR3 length equals 14 residues. CDR3 sequence: CASSQVFSNQPQHF. For the CDR3, the DNA is TGTGCCAGTAGTCAGGTCTTTAGCAATCAGCCCCAGCATTTT.

The rearrangement joins TRBV9 to TRBJ2-3; 7 bases are a match to TRBD2. The trim removed 5 bases at V and 4 bases at J, leaving 7 bases unmatched. Germline V gene data show CDR1 as SGDLS and CDR2 as YYNGEE. The CDR3 has 14 amino acids. CDR3 coding DNA: TGTGCCAGCAGTGGACTAGTCAGCGCAGATACGCAGTATTTT. Residues: CASSGLVSADTQYF.

The chain joins TRBV5-4 to TRBJ2-7; TRBD2 matches 13 bases. Trimming cost V 4 bases and J 5 bases; bases outside gene matches: 12. Looked up from germline, CDR1 is SGHNT and CDR2 is YYREEE (reference sequence). The CDR3 length is 17 residues. CDR3 region: CASSVNPTSGGLDEQYF. CDR3 DNA sequence: TGTGCCAGCAGCGTAAACCCGACTAGCGGGGGGTTAGACGAGCAGTACTTC.

V gene TRBV19 combines with J gene TRBJ1-2, with TRBD1 matching over 12 bases. The CDR3 contains 16 residues. Germline loops: CDR1 LNHDA, CDR2 SQIVND (reference sequence). The trim removed 6 bases at V and 8 bases at J, leaving 13 bases unmatched. Here the CDR3 reads CASSPKGTGGARGYTF. In DNA, the CDR3 is TGTGCCAGTAGCCCTAAGGGGACAGGGGGCGCTAGGGGCTACACCTTC. Complete variable domain (other parts from reference TRBV19 and TRBJ1-2): DGGITQSPKYLFRKEGQNVTLSCEQNLNHDAMYWYRQDPGQGLRLIYYSQIVNDFQKGDIAEGYSVSREKKESFPLTVTSAQKNPTAFYLCASSPKGTGGARGYTFGSGTRLTVV.

The J gene is TRBJ1-6, the V gene TRBV2; D is undetermined. Per the germline V gene, CDR1 is SNHLY and CDR2 is FYNNEI. The CDR3 contains 13 residues. V was trimmed by 1 base and J by 10 bases, leaving 8 bases between them. The CDR3 sequence: CASSEVRVSPLHF. CDR3 sequence (DNA): TGTGCCAGCAGTGAAGTGAGGGTCTCACCCCTCCACTTT. The whole variable domain, remainder taken from reference TRBV2 and TRBJ1-6, is EPEVTQTPSHQVTQMGQEVILRCVPISNHLYFYWYRQILGQKVEFLVSFYNNEISEKSEIFDDQFSVERPDGSNFTLKIRSTKLEDSAMYFCASSEVRVSPLHFGNGTRLTVT.

About this clone itself: At the DNA level, this CDR3 is encoded by other sequences in the same sample as well. The rearrangement joins TRBV9 to TRBJ2-7; 9 bases map to TRBD1. Losses at the gene ends were 3 bases for V and 2 bases for J; bases not matched to a gene: 3. CDR1 and CDR2 from the germline V gene are SGDLS and YYNGEE. There are 14 residues in the CDR3. The CDR3 is CASSAGTGTYEQYF. In DNA form, the CDR3 reads TGTGCCAGCAGCGCCGGGACAGGGACCTACGAGCAGTACTTC.

The chain employs TRBV6-5 and TRBJ2-3; tentative D call: TRBD1 (7 bases). From germline, CDR1 is MNHEY and CDR2 SVGAGI. The CDR3 extends over 15 amino acids. V shed 5 bases and J shed 1 base, with 13 bases lying between them. In DNA form, the CDR3 reads TGTGCCAGCAGTACGGACAGGAGGGGCACAGATACGCAGTATTTT. Residues: CASSTDRRGTDTQYF.

The chain combines TRBV10-3 with TRBJ2-1; 11 bases align to TRBD2. Trimming removed 6 bases from V and 3 bases from J; junction bases left unmatched: 4. The CDR3 is 15 amino acids. From germline, CDR1 is ENHRY and CDR2 SYGVKD. The CDR3 nucleotides read TGTGCCATCAGCGAGGGGACTAGCGGCTACAATGAGCAGTTCTTC. It translates to CAISEGTSGYNEQFF.

J is TRBJ2-7 and V is TRBV19; 10 nucleotides align to TRBD1. This CDR3 contains 15 residues. The V gene's germline CDR1 is LNHDA and CDR2 SQIVND (reference sequence). Trimming took 5 bases from V and 2 from J; bases not matched to a gene: 6. In DNA form, the CDR3 reads TGTGCCAGTAGTCCGCAGGACAGGGGGACCTACGAGCAGTACTTC. It specifies CASSPQDRGTYEQYF. The complete variable domain, with remaining parts taken from reference TRBV19 and TRBJ2-7, reads DGGITQSPKYLFRKEGQNVTLSCEQNLNHDAMYWYRQDPGQGLRLIYYSQIVNDFQKGDIAEGYSVSREKKESFPLTVTSAQKNPTAFYLCASSPQDRGTYEQYFGPGTRLTVT.

This chain joins TRBV5-4 and TRBJ2-2, with TRBD2 matching 13 bases. Germline V gene data show CDR1 as SGHNT and CDR2 as YYREEE (reference sequence). CDR3 length: 16 residues. The J segment lost 3 bases and the V segment lost 3 bases, leaving 2 bases of the junction unmatched. This CDR3 reads CASSSGTSGDTGELFF. CDR3 DNA sequence: TGTGCCAGCAGCTCCGGGACTAGCGGGGACACCGGGGAGCTGTTTTTT.

The rearrangement links TRBV18 to TRBJ2-5; 7 positions match TRBD1. CDR1 KGHSH and CDR2 LQKENI come from the germline V gene. J was trimmed by 1 base and V by 4 bases; bases with no gene match: 3. CDR3 size: 14 residues. CDR3: CASSRDSTQETQYF. The CDR3 DNA reads TGTGCCAGCTCACGGGACAGCACCCAAGAGACCCAGTACTTC.

J is TRBJ2-4 and V is TRBV3-1 (or the pseudogene TRBV3-2); TRBD2 might be the D (6 bases). V was clipped by 1 base and J by 2 bases, with 21 bases between them. This CDR3 spans 19 amino acids. Germline V gene lookup returns CDR1 LGHDT and CDR2 YNNKEL (reference sequence). The CDR3 bases are TGTGCCAGCAGCCAAGTCCCCTCTGGAGCGGGCAGAACCAAAAACATTCAGTACTTC. Its protein is CASSQVPSGAGRTKNIQYF.

The chain links TRBV4-2 to TRBJ1-1; D not resolved. The germline V and J ends were trimmed by 4 bases and 2 bases, with 11 bases remaining between them. The CDR3 consists of 14 residues. Looked up from germline, CDR1 is LGHNA and CDR2 is YNFKEQ. The chain's CDR3 is CASSRQTLNTEAFF. The CDR3 bases are TGTGCCAGCAGCCGACAAACGCTTAACACTGAAGCTTTCTTT.

J is TRBJ1-3 and V is TRBV7-3; possibly TRBD1 for D (5 bases). This CDR3 comprises 13 residues. Germline V gene lookup returns CDR1 SGHTA and CDR2 FQGTGA. Trimming took off 5 bases at V and 2 bases at J, with 7 bases between the two ends. CDR3 nucleotide sequence: TGTGCCAGCAGCCCAGGGCCTGGAAACACCATATATTTT. Amino acid sequence: CASSPGPGNTIYF.

V is TRBV10-3 and J is TRBJ2-2; tentative D call: TRBD1 (6 bases). CDR1 is ENHRY and CDR2 is SYGVKD in the germline V gene. V was pared by 2 bases and J by 0 bases, with 7 bases between. There are 15 residues in the CDR3. The CDR3 here is CAISERQANTGELFF. In DNA form, the CDR3 reads TGTGCCATCAGTGAGAGACAGGCGAACACCGGGGAGCTGTTTTTT.

The genes are TRBV5-4 and TRBJ2-3, with 8 bases identical to TRBD1. The J segment lost 5 bases and the V segment lost 1 base, leaving 6 bases of the junction unmatched. Germline CDR1 is SGHNT and CDR2 is YYREEE (reference sequence). This CDR3 comprises 15 residues. Here the CDR3 reads CASSLIRQGKDTQYF. The CDR3 DNA follows: TGTGCCAGCAGCTTGATTCGACAGGGGAAAGATACGCAGTATTTT.

The V and J genes are TRBV25-1 and TRBJ1-5, with D possibly matching TRBD1 (6 bases). This CDR3 comprises 14 residues. V was cut by 3 bases and J by 7 bases, with 13 bases left in between. Looked up from germline, CDR1 is MGHDK and CDR2 is SYGVNS. This CDR3 is CASSDGGGQQPQHF. CDR3 in DNA: TGTGCCAGCAGTGACGGCGGGGGGCAACAGCCCCAGCATTTT. The complete variable domain, with remaining parts taken from reference TRBV25-1 and TRBJ1-5, reads EADIYQTPRYLVIGTGKKITLECSQTMGHDKMYWYQQDPGMELHLIHYSYGVNSTEKGDLSSESTVSRIRTEHFPLTLESARPSHTSQYLCASSDGGGQQPQHFGDGTRLSIL.

J is TRBJ2-5 and V is TRBV7-3; 9 bases are shared with TRBD1. Per germline, CDR1 SGHTA and CDR2 FQGTGA. V lost 5 bases and J lost 6; bases outside the gene matches: 7. The CDR3 totals 14 residues. In DNA form, the CDR3 reads TGTGCCAGCAGCCCCACAGGGGGCAGGAAGACCCAGTACTTC. Translating it yields CASSPTGGRKTQYF.

V usage is TRBV4-3 and J usage is TRBJ2-7; 7 bases are a match to TRBD1. CDR1 and CDR2 from the germline V gene are LGHNA and YSLEER. The CDR3 spans 15 residues. V gave up 3 bases and J gave up 5 bases; unmatched junction bases: 10. CDR3 DNA: TGCGCCAGCAGCCAGTCGGGACAGAGCGGCCACGAGCAGTACTTC. Translating it yields CASSQSGQSGHEQYF.

V is TRBV3-1 (or the pseudogene TRBV3-2) and J is TRBJ2-2; D is unresolved. There are 14 residues in the CDR3. From germline, CDR1 is LGHDT and CDR2 YNNKEL (reference sequence). V lost 3 bases to trimming and J lost 3 bases, with 8 bases between them. CDR3 in DNA: TGTGCCAGCAGCCAGAATCCGGACACCGGGGAGCTGTTTTTT. As protein: CASSQNPDTGELFF.

The chain is built from TRBV18 and TRBJ1-6; D unresolved. CDR1 and CDR2 from the germline V gene are KGHSH and LQKENI. The CDR3 contains 16 residues. The V gene lost 2 bases and the J gene lost 1 base, with 9 bases spanning the gap. The CDR3 spells CASSPVADSYNSPLHF. The DNA of the CDR3 is TGTGCCAGCTCACCAGTCGCGGATTCCTATAATTCACCCCTCCACTTT.